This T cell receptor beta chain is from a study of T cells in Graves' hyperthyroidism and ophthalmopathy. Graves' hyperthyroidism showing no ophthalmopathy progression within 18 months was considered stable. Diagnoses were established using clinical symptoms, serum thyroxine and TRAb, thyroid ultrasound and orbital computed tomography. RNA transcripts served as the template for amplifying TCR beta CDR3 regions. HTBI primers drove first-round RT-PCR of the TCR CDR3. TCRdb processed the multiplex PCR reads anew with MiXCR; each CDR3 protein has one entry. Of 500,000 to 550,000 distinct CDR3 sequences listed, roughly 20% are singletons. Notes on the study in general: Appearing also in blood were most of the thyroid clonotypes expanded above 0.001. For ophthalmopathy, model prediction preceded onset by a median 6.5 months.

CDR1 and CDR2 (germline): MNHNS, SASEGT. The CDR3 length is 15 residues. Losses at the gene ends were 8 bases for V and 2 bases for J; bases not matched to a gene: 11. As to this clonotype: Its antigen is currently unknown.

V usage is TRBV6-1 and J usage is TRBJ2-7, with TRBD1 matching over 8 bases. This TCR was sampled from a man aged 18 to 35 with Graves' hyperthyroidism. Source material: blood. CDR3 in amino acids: CASSTRTGPPYEQYF. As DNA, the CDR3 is TGTGCCAGCTCAACACGGACAGGGCCGCCCTACGAGCAGTACTTC.